This TCR beta chain was profiled in a study of response to subunit inactivated influenza vaccine. In germline, CDR1 is SGHTA, CDR2 FQGTGA. This CDR3 has 17 amino acids. With V trimmed by 0 bases and J by 3 bases, 7 bases remained unmatched. One entry per CDR3 protein, called by TCRdb with MiXCR from the RT-PCR reads. The top ten clones hold approximately 10% of a sample with around 650,000 distinct CDR3 sequences, 15% to 17% of them seen once. The chain is built from TRBV7-3 and TRBJ2-3; 9 positions match TRBD2. The sequence was collected from a middle-aged man who received an inactivated influenza vaccine. The sequencing used PBMCs from blood, collected roughly 12 days after vaccination. CDR3 sequence reads: CASSLTQREEGTDTQYF. In DNA form, the CDR3 reads TGTGCCAGCAGCTTAACCCAGCGGGAGGAAGGGACAGATACGCAGTATTTT.